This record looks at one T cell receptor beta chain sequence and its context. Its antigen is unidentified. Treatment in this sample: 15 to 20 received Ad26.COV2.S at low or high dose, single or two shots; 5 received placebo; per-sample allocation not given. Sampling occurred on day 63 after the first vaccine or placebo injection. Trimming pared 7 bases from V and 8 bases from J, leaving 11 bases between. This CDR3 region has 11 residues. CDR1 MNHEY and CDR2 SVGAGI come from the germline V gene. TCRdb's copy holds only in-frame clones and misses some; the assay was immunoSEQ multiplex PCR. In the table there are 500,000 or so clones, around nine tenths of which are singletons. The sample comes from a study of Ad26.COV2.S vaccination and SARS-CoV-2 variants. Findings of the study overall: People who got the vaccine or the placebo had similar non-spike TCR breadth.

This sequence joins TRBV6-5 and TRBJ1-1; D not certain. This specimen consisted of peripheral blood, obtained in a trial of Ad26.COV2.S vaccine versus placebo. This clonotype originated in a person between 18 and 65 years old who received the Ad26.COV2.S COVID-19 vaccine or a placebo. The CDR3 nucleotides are TGTGCCAGCAAAGGTTTCACAGAAGCTTTCTTT. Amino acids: CASKGFTEAFF.